This T cell receptor beta chain derives from a study of T cell responses to AZD1222 COVID-19 vaccine. CDR3 size: 16 residues. Germline V CDR1 and CDR2: MNHEY, SMNVEV (reference sequence). Trimming removed 6 bases at V and 0 bases at J, with 14 bases between. Method: immunoSEQ multiplex PCR; TCRdb's copy keeps in-frame clones and lacks some. Among approximately 110,000 clones listed, more than 90% were seen once. Points from the study as a whole: The repertoires were collected only after the peak T cell response. Close to half of spike-specific TCRs reportedly recognize unmutated variant regions. Baseline seropositivity characterized only six AZD1222 recipients. Along spike, vaccine-associated CD4 TCRs were found throughout, with dominance at 160-218 and 743-854.

About this clone itself: Its antigen is not identified.

The sample was peripheral blood, taken on day 0 of AZD1222 vaccination. The TCR comes from an adult in good health. This chain connects TRBV27 to TRBJ1-4; tentatively, D is TRBD1 (6 bases). The CDR3 sequence is CASRPWTDATNEKLFF. CDR3 DNA sequence: TGTGCCAGCAGGCCGTGGACAGATGCAACTAATGAAAAACTGTTTTTT.